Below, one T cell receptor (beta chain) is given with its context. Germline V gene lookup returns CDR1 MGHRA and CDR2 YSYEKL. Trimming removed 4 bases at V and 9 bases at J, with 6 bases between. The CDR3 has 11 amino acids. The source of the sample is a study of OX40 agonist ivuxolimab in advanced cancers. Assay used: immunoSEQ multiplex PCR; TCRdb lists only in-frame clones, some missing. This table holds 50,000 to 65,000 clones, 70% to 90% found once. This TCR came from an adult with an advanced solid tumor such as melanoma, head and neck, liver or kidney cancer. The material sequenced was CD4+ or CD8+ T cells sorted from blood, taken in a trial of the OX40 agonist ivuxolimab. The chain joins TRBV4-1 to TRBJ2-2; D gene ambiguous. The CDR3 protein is CASSPDRELFF. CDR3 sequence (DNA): TGCGCCAGCAGCCCAGACAGGGAGCTGTTTTTT.